The next 23 T cell receptor beta chains were all read from a single sample in a study of patients and donors after allogeneic stem cell transplantation. Using its own MiXCR run on the RT-PCR reads, TCRdb lists one record per CDR3 protein. Altogether 200,000 to 250,000 distinct CDR3 sequences are present, roughly 15% being singletons, with the ten largest covering approximately 10%. Input material: blood, either unsorted or a sorted T cell fraction (not recorded which). All receptors derive from a human donor who was either an allogeneic HSCT recipient or a stem cell or donor lymphocyte infusion donor (not recorded which). It is not recorded whose cells these are; they may come from a transplant donor.

J is TRBJ2-6 and V is TRBV12-3 or TRBV12-4; the D is unclear. This CDR3 region has 17 residues. The ends were cut back, 2 bases at V and 0 bases at J, with 11 bases in the middle. The CDR3 nucleotides read TGTGCCAGCAGTTTATGGGGTAAGGGCTCTGGGGCCAACGTCCTGACTTTC. It encodes CASSLWGKGSGANVLTF.

This clonotype was seen more than once but under ten times. The CDR3 sequence: CASSHTTRGNNEQFF. CDR3 sequence (DNA): TGTGCCAGCAGCCACACCACACGGGGGAACAATGAGCAGTTCTTC. The V and J genes are TRBV3-1 and TRBJ2-1, with a tentative D call TRBD2 (6 bases). Germline V gives CDR1 LGHDT, CDR2 YNNKEL (reference sequence). The V end lost 3 bases, the J end lost 5 bases, and 14 bases lay between the germline ends. This CDR3 is built from 15 residues.

The chain links TRBV5-1 to TRBJ1-1, with 8 bases lining up with TRBD1. V lost 4 bases to trimming and J lost 5 bases; unmatched junction nucleotides: 7. Germline loops: CDR1 SGHRS, CDR2 YFSETQ. The CDR3 is 14 amino acids. The chain's CDR3 is CASSRPDRVTEAFF. The CDR3 nucleotides read TGCGCCAGCAGCAGACCGGACAGGGTTACTGAAGCTTTCTTT.

The chain is built from TRBV2 and TRBJ2-7; D possibly corresponds to TRBD1 (6 bases). V lost 8 bases and J 0 bases, leaving 20 bases between the germline ends. Germline lookup yields CDR1 SNHLY and CDR2 FYNNEI. CDR3 size: 16 residues. CDR3 nucleotide sequence: TGTGCCAGCTACGACGTCCGGACAGAGAGCTCCTACGAGCAGTACTTC. Protein product: CASYDVRTESSYEQYF.

V usage is TRBV27 and J usage is TRBJ2-7, with D possibly matching TRBD2 (5 bases). The CDR3 totals 14 residues. Germline V gives CDR1 MNHEY, CDR2 SMNVEV (reference sequence). Trimming left V 0 bases short and J 6 bases short, with 12 bases between. The DNA of the CDR3 is TGTGCCAGCAGTTTATCGGGCGGACTTGGCGAGCAGTACTTC. It translates to CASSLSGGLGEQYF.

The rearrangement links TRBV18 to TRBJ2-7; 8 bases map to TRBD1. Germline V lookup: CDR1 KGHSH, CDR2 LQKENI. The CDR3 length is 15 residues. The ends lost 3 bases at V and 3 bases at J; junction bases unmatched: 7. CDR3: CASSPRSGQVYEQYF. CDR3 DNA: TGTGCCAGCTCACCTCGATCGGGACAGGTCTACGAGCAGTACTTC.

This clonotype was seen at least ten times. V and J are TRBV7-9 and TRBJ1-1; no firm D call. V lost 1 base, J lost 6 bases, and 12 bases lay in between. The CDR3 contains 14 residues. Germline V gene data show CDR1 as SEHNR and CDR2 as FQNEAQ (reference sequence). CDR3 protein: CASSLEGGIAEAFF. DNA of the CDR3: TGTGCCAGCAGCTTAGAAGGAGGGATCGCTGAAGCTTTCTTT.

The table lists this clonotype with a few counts. The chain is built from TRBV20-1 and TRBJ2-1, with D possibly TRBD1 on 5 matching bases. The CDR3 length is 16 residues. The V gene lost 1 base and the J gene lost 0 bases, with 13 bases spanning the gap. Germline V gives CDR1 DFQATT, CDR2 SNEGSKA (reference sequence). The CDR3 nucleotides are TGCAGTGCTAGAGGTACAGACAGTGGCTCCTACAATGAGCAGTTCTTC. Encoded protein: CSARGTDSGSYNEQFF.

This clonotype was recorded many times. This rearrangement joins TRBV27 to TRBJ1-5, with D hard to call. V was cut by 6 bases and J by 1 base, with 4 bases left in between. CDR1 MNHEY and CDR2 SMNVEV come from the germline V gene (reference sequence). The CDR3 has 12 amino acids. CDR3 in amino acids: CASRGSNQPQHF. In DNA, the CDR3 is TGTGCCAGCAGGGGCAGCAATCAGCCCCAGCATTTT.

This clonotype showed up just a few times. The chain combines TRBV7-3 with TRBJ2-1; D possibly corresponds to TRBD2 (6 bases). The CDR3 is 16 amino acids. Trimming removed 6 bases at V and 12 bases at J, with 27 bases between. Germline assignment: CDR1 SGHTA and CDR2 FQGTGA. This chain's CDR3 is CASSLVAGNGREGQFF. Here the CDR3 DNA reads TGTGCCAGCAGTCTAGTGGCGGGAAATGGGAGAGAGGGGCAGTTCTTC.

The rearrangement joins TRBV28 to TRBJ2-5; a weak D match, TRBD2 (6 bases). The CDR3 totals 13 residues. Trimming removed 2 bases from V and 2 bases from J, with 6 bases in between. The germline gives CDR1 MDHEN, CDR2 SYDVKM. The DNA for the CDR3 is TGTGCCAGCAGTTTAAGCGGGCAAGAGACCCAGTACTTC. Translation: CASSLSGQETQYF.

This chain connects TRBV24-1 to TRBJ2-3, with TRBD2 matching over 8 bases. V was pared by 8 bases and J by 0 bases, with 9 bases of the junction left unmatched. The germline gives CDR1 KGHDR, CDR2 SFDVKD. The CDR3 extends over 16 amino acids. CDR3 nucleotides: TGTGCCACCAATCCGGGGGGGACGGCTAGCACAGATACGCAGTATTTT. This encodes CATNPGGTASTDTQYF.

This clonotype has just a few counts. The V gene is TRBV7-2, the J gene TRBJ1-2, with D uncertain. V lost 2 bases to trimming and J lost 4 bases, with 11 bases between them. The length of the CDR3 is 14 residues. CDR1 and CDR2 from the germline V gene are SGHTA and FQGNSA. In DNA form, the CDR3 reads TGTGCCAGCAGCTTATCCAGGTCCAGCTATGGCTACACCTTC. This sequence encodes CASSLSRSSYGYTF.

The sample holds a few counts of this clonotype. The V call is TRBV29-1, the J call TRBJ2-5, with D possibly TRBD1 on 5 matching bases. The ends were cut back, 5 bases at V and 5 bases at J, with 12 bases in the middle. Germline CDR1 and CDR2: SQVTM and ANQGSEA. The CDR3 covers 12 residues. Written as DNA, the CDR3 is TGCAGCGTTCGGCAGGGTGCGGAGACCCAGTACTTC. Amino acids: CSVRQGAETQYF.

The rearrangement uses TRBV20-1 and TRBJ2-3, with 13 bases that match TRBD2. This CDR3 is 15 amino acids long. The trim removed 7 bases at V and 6 bases at J, leaving 10 bases unmatched. Germline CDR1 reads DFQATT; CDR2 reads SNEGSKA (reference sequence). The chain's CDR3 is CSGIGLAGVLDTQYF. The CDR3 DNA reads as TGCAGTGGCATAGGACTAGCGGGGGTTTTGGATACGCAGTATTTT.

This clonotype was seen more than once but under ten times. The rearrangement links TRBV6-1 to TRBJ2-3; unclear D gene. Trimming pared 1 base from V and 0 bases from J, leaving 14 bases between. The CDR3 totals 17 residues. Germline values: CDR1 MNHNS, CDR2 SASEGT. The CDR3 region is CASSEGVGSISTDTQYF. The CDR3 DNA reads TGTGCCAGCAGTGAAGGCGTGGGCTCTATTAGCACAGATACGCAGTATTTT.

This clonotype came up many times. V usage is TRBV20-1 and J usage is TRBJ2-3; 9 positions agree with TRBD2. The CDR3 totals 17 residues. Germline-derived CDR1 and CDR2 are DFQATT and SNEGSKA (reference sequence). V was pared by 3 bases and J by 0 bases, with 10 bases of the junction left unmatched. The chain's CDR3 is CSASPLAGYASTDTQYF. DNA of the CDR3: TGCAGTGCTAGTCCCCTAGCGGGGTACGCTAGCACAGATACGCAGTATTTT.

A few counts support this clonotype. The chain has TRBV29-1 and TRBJ2-5; 10 bases map to TRBD2. Germline trimming cut 4 bases from V and 2 bases from J; bases unmatched to any gene: 7. CDR3 length equals 15 residues. Per the germline V gene, CDR1 is SQVTM and CDR2 is ANQGSEA. CDR3 DNA: TGCAGCGTTGGTCTACTAGCGGGGTTACAAGAGACCCAGTACTTC. This encodes CSVGLLAGLQETQYF.

This clonotype was found many times. This sequence joins TRBV27 and TRBJ1-2, with 10 bases aligning to TRBD1. CDR3 size: 14 residues. After removal of 8 bases from V and 7 bases from J, the junction contained 10 bases not matched to a gene. Looked up from germline, CDR1 is MNHEY and CDR2 is SMNVEV (reference sequence). The CDR3 DNA follows: TGTGCCAGCGGATACGGGACAGGGGATGGTGGCTACACCTTC. This encodes CASGYGTGDGGYTF.

The J gene is TRBJ2-1, the V gene TRBV5-4; 7 bases map to TRBD1. The J segment lost 2 bases and the V segment lost 6 bases, leaving 11 bases of the junction unmatched. The CDR3 has 16 amino acids. Germline CDR1 reads SGHNT; CDR2 reads YYREEE (reference sequence). The CDR3 coding sequence is TGTGCCAGCACCTCTAAAACAGGGGCAGCCTACAATGAGCAGTTCTTC. Protein: CASTSKTGAAYNEQFF.

V is TRBV5-4 and J is TRBJ2-1, with 14 bases identical to TRBD2. V was pared by 3 bases and J by 2 bases, with 13 bases of the junction left unmatched. Germline loops: CDR1 SGHNT, CDR2 YYREEE (reference sequence). CDR3 length equals 20 residues. CDR3 nucleotide sequence: TGTGCCAGCAGCTCCGGGGGTCGGACTAGCGGGAGGTGGCCCTACAATGAGCAGTTCTTC. It translates to CASSSGGRTSGRWPYNEQFF. The complete variable domain, with remaining parts taken from reference TRBV5-4 and TRBJ2-1, reads ETGVTQSPTHLIKTRGQQVTLRCSSQSGHNTVSWYQQALGQGPQFIFQYYREEENGRGNFPPRFSGLQFPNYSSELNVNALELDDSALYLCASSSGGRTSGRWPYNEQFFGPGTRLTVL.

This clonotype has more than one count but fewer than ten. V and J are TRBV7-3 and TRBJ2-1; TRBD2 matches 9 bases. The germline V gene encodes CDR1 SGHTA and CDR2 FQGTGA. Trimming at V came to 2 bases and at J to 3 bases, leaving 5 bases not matched to a gene. This CDR3 has 16 amino acids. CDR3 sequence reads: CASSLGSSGDYNEQFF. CDR3 DNA sequence: TGTGCCAGCAGCTTAGGTTCTAGCGGGGACTACAATGAGCAGTTCTTC.

In the case of this clonotype: At one end, the junction sequence differs from germline, possibly due to a read error. V and J are TRBV20-1 and TRBJ2-1, with D unclear. The germline gives CDR1 DFQATT, CDR2 SNEGSKA (reference sequence). The CDR3 contains 10 residues. The CDR3 nucleotides read TGCAGTGCGACCTACTATGAGCAGTTCTTC. It translates to CSATYYEQFF.